Listed here are 22 T cell receptor beta chains from one sample, sequenced in a study of blood T cells in healthy people across ages. The use of a sample-barcoded 5' primer and a J-beta primer mix characterized a second PCR of about 7 to 12 cycles. Each CDR3 protein is one row after TCRdb ran MiXCR on the 5' RACE reads. The sample carries approximately 1.5 million distinct CDR3 sequences, about 31% recorded once. Material for sequencing was blood. The receptors derive from a woman aged 25 to 39 in good health.

This clonotype has at least ten counts. The J gene is TRBJ2-1, the V gene TRBV5-1; no clear D gene. CDR3 length: 14 amino acids. Germline assignment: CDR1 SGHRS and CDR2 YFSETQ. Between the trimmed V and J ends, which lost 0 bases and 0 bases, there was a span of 4 bases. This CDR3 is CASSLGISYNEQFF. The CDR3 DNA is TGCGCCAGCAGCTTGGGAATCTCCTACAATGAGCAGTTCTTC.

To note about this clonotype: Sequence at one end of the junction differs from germline and may be a read error. The gene calls are TRBV7-6 and TRBJ2-3, with D possibly being TRBD1 or TRBD2 (5 bases each). CDR1 and CDR2 from the germline V gene are SGHVS and FNYEAQ. This CDR3 has 14 amino acids. The DNA of the CDR3 is TGTGCCAGCAGCTGGAATTACAGAGGGGATACGCGGTATTTT. Amino acid sequence: CASSWNYRGDTRYF. Based on the CDR3 plus reference TRBV7-6 and TRBJ2-3, the full variable domain is GAGVSQSPRYKVTKRGQDVALRCDPISGHVSLYWYRQALGQGPEFLTYFNYEAQQDKSGLPNDRFSAERPEGSISTLTIQRTEQRDSAMYRCASSWNYRGDTRYFGPGTRLTVL.

The rearrangement links TRBV5-1 to TRBJ1-2; TRBD1 aligns across 9 bases. CDR3 length: 14 residues. Looked up from germline, CDR1 is SGHRS and CDR2 is YFSETQ. With 0 bases clipped from V and 8 bases from J, the junction kept 5 bases outside the gene matches. CDR3 region: CASSLDRGRLGYTF. The CDR3 region has the DNA TGCGCCAGCAGCTTGGACAGGGGGCGGTTAGGCTACACCTTC. The full variable domain, with the rest looked up from reference TRBV5-1 and TRBJ1-2, is KAGVTQTPRYLIKTRGQQVTLSCSPISGHRSVSWYQQTPGQGLQFLFEYFSETQRNKGNFPGRFSGRQFSNSRSEMNVSTLELGDSALYLCASSLDRGRLGYTFGSGTRLTVV.

This clonotype was seen a few times. The V call is TRBV2, the J call TRBJ2-5; D perhaps matches TRBD2 (6 bases). Per the germline V gene, CDR1 is SNHLY and CDR2 is FYNNEI. The CDR3 has 15 amino acids. Trimming removed 3 bases at V and 3 bases at J, with 14 bases between. DNA of the CDR3: TGTGCCAGCAGTGACCCGGGGCCGGGAGAAGAGACCCAGTACTTC. Amino acids: CASSDPGPGEETQYF.

V gene TRBV6-6 combines with J gene TRBJ1-2; D unclear. CDR3 length: 13 amino acids. V was clipped by 0 bases and J by 4 bases, with 6 bases between them. Per the germline V gene, CDR1 is MNHNY and CDR2 is SVGAGI (reference sequence). CDR3 sequence: CASSYSPGYGYTF. The CDR3 DNA follows: TGTGCCAGCAGTTACTCGCCCGGCTATGGCTACACCTTC.

This sequence joins TRBV28 and TRBJ2-3, with D maybe TRBD1 (6 bases). Germline V gives CDR1 MDHEN, CDR2 SYDVKM. This CDR3 is 16 amino acids long. Trimming stripped 8 bases from V and 0 bases from J, with 18 bases between. The CDR3 protein is CASLHWGTPSTDTQYF. CDR3 in DNA: TGTGCCAGCCTGCATTGGGGGACACCTAGCACAGATACGCAGTATTTT.

The rearrangement uses TRBV6-4 and TRBJ2-2; TRBD2 matches at 8 bases. The CDR3 covers 15 residues. CDR1 is MRHNA, CDR2 SNTAGT, per germline. V lost 6 bases and J lost 6; bases outside the gene matches: 9. CDR3 region: CASSAGTSGSGELFF. The CDR3 DNA reads TGTGCCAGCAGCGCCGGGACTAGTGGTTCCGGGGAGCTGTTTTTT.

This clonotype was detected only a few times. Germline is not matched at one junction end, which may reflect a read error. The V and J genes are TRBV5-5 and TRBJ2-7, with TRBD1 as a possible D gene (6 bases). Germline values: CDR1 SGHKS, CDR2 YYEKEE (reference sequence). The CDR3 length is 15 residues. The DNA for the CDR3 is TGTGCCAGCAGCTTGGTGGCAGGGGAGCAATACGGGCAGTACTTC. This sequence encodes CASSLVAGEQYGQYF.

A remark on this clonotype: This could be a read error, since a much larger clone is one nucleotide away. The chain is built from TRBV28 and TRBJ2-5; no clear D. With 5 bases removed from V and 12 bases from J, the gap between germline ends came to 13 bases. CDR1 and CDR2 (germline): MDHEN, SYDVKM. This CDR3 is 11 amino acids long. In nucleotides, the CDR3 is TGTGCCAGCAGTCCTCGAGAGAGGAAGTACTTC. Encoded protein: CASSPRERKYF.

Comments on this clonotype: This may stem from a read error, because a much larger clone lies one nucleotide away. The genes are TRBV7-2 and TRBJ2-1; D perhaps matches TRBD2 (6 bases). Looked up from germline, CDR1 is SGHTA and CDR2 is FQGNSA. The ends were cut back, 3 bases at V and 2 bases at J, with 11 bases in the middle. The CDR3 consists of 15 residues. The DNA of the CDR3 is TGTGCCAGCAGCTTGGAGGGAATCCCCTACAATGAGCAGTTCTTC. Protein sequence: CASSLEGIPYNEQFF.

The rearrangement joins TRBV14 to TRBJ2-5; TRBD1 matches at 10 bases. CDR1 is SGHDN, CDR2 FVKESK, per germline. The CDR3 covers 17 residues. Unmatched junction bases numbered 9, after V lost 0 bases and J lost 5 bases. The CDR3 reads CASSQDTTRDRGETQYF. CDR3 nucleotides: TGTGCCAGCAGCCAAGATACCACTAGGGACAGGGGTGAGACCCAGTACTTC.

This rearrangement joins TRBV24-1 to TRBJ2-1; D may be TRBD1 or TRBD2 (5 bases each). There are 15 residues in the CDR3. V lost 6 bases and J 6 bases, leaving 17 bases between the germline ends. CDR1 is KGHDR and CDR2 is SFDVKD in the germline V gene. CDR3 sequence reads: CATSKTGPAGNEQFF. The CDR3 nucleotides are TGTGCCACCAGTAAGACGGGGCCTGCCGGCAATGAGCAGTTCTTC.

V and J are TRBV4-2 and TRBJ2-2; 9 positions match TRBD2. V was clipped by 3 bases and J by 3 bases; unmatched bases: 2. The CDR3 is made up of 15 amino acids. Germline V lookup: CDR1 LGHNA, CDR2 YNFKEQ. The CDR3 sequence: CASSHGGGDTGELFF. In DNA form, the CDR3 reads TGTGCCAGCAGCCATGGCGGGGGGGACACCGGGGAGCTGTTTTTT.

This chain joins TRBV6-1 and TRBJ1-5, with 9 bases lining up with TRBD1. The CDR3 has 13 residues. Germline V gives CDR1 MNHNS, CDR2 SASEGT. After removal of 10 bases from V and 3 bases from J, the junction contained 4 bases not matched to a gene. CDR3 bases: TGTGCCACCTGGACAGGGGCCAATCAGCCCCAGCATTTT. It translates to CATWTGANQPQHF.

In this sample, this clonotype turned up many times. The chain joins TRBV7-9 to TRBJ2-6; D is perhaps TRBD2 (5 bases). The ends were cut back, 8 bases at V and 0 bases at J, with 14 bases in the middle. Germline V gene lookup returns CDR1 SEHNR and CDR2 FQNEAQ (reference sequence). CDR3 length: 16 amino acids. The CDR3 sequence: CASPGVFSSGANVLTF. CDR3 coding DNA: TGTGCCAGCCCCGGGGTATTCAGCTCTGGGGCCAACGTCCTGACTTTC.

The chain links TRBV20-1 to TRBJ2-7; D call uncertain. V was trimmed by 6 bases and J by 0 bases, leaving 15 bases between them. From germline, CDR1 is DFQATT and CDR2 SNEGSKA (reference sequence). The CDR3 contains 14 residues. The CDR3 DNA sequence: TGCAGTGCCCCCATGGCAACCAACTCCTACGAGCAGTACTTC. This sequence encodes CSAPMATNSYEQYF.

This clonotype was counted only a few times. The rearrangement uses TRBV7-9 and TRBJ2-7, with D uncertain. CDR3 size: 16 residues. CDR1 SEHNR and CDR2 FQNEAQ come from the germline V gene (reference sequence). V was clipped by 4 bases and J by 8 bases, with 24 bases between them. The CDR3 coding sequence is TGTGCCAGCAGCTCCGGTCTAGTAGGGCCAGTAGGGCAGCAGTACTTC. Translated: CASSSGLVGPVGQQYF.

This clonotype appeared many times. The chain carries TRBV7-8 and TRBJ2-7; no reliable D call. Trimming removed 0 bases at V and 4 bases at J, with 7 bases between. Germline V gives CDR1 SGHVS, CDR2 FQNEAQ. This CDR3 is 13 amino acids long. The CDR3 here is CASSLAARYEQYF. The CDR3 region has the DNA TGTGCCAGCAGCTTAGCGGCGCGTTACGAGCAGTACTTC.

The chain uses TRBV9 and TRBJ2-7; 9 nucleotides agree with TRBD1. CDR1 is SGDLS, CDR2 YYNGEE, per germline. This CDR3 region has 14 residues. Trimming removed 4 bases from V and 6 bases from J; junction bases left unmatched: 8. The CDR3 DNA reads as TGTGCCAGCAGCCCCGGGACAGGGCGGCTCGAGCAGTACTTC. Amino acid sequence: CASSPGTGRLEQYF.

Notes on this clonotype: Germline is not matched at one junction end, which may reflect a read error. The rearrangement joins TRBV2 to TRBJ2-3; TRBD1 might be the D (5 bases). The germline V gene has CDR1 SNHLY and CDR2 FYNNEI. The CDR3 runs 14 residues. In DNA form, the CDR3 reads TGTGCCAGCAAGGACACCTTAAACTCAGATGCGCAGTATTTT. It translates to CASKDTLNSDAQYF.

This clonotype was seen more than once but under ten times. The chain is built from TRBV28 and TRBJ2-7, with 8 nucleotides matching TRBD1. This CDR3 spans 14 amino acids. Unmatched junction bases numbered 3, after V lost 3 bases and J lost 2 bases. Germline CDR1 MDHEN, CDR2 SYDVKM. The CDR3: CASSLWDRTYEQYF. CDR3 DNA: TGTGCCAGCAGTTTGTGGGACAGGACCTACGAGCAGTACTTC.

This chain links TRBV5-5 with TRBJ2-7, with D possibly TRBD1 on 5 matching bases. CDR3 length: 14 residues. Between the trimmed V and J ends, which lost 3 bases and 0 bases, there was a span of 10 bases. CDR1 SGHKS and CDR2 YYEKEE come from the germline V gene (reference sequence). CDR3 nucleotide sequence: TGTGCCAGCAGCTCTGGAGACAGCTCCTACGAGCAGTACTTC. Residues: CASSSGDSSYEQYF.